A single sample gave rise to the 26 T cell receptor beta chains below, sequenced in a study of control samples from healthy donors and cancer patients (dated by TCRdb to 2018 to 2021). Receptor amplification or capture employed the immunoSEQ multiplex PCR assay. TCRdb carries this immuneACCESS record with in-frame sequences only. Its versions omit some clonotypes, under half of them owing to an unresolved V gene in the studies checked, with the rest unexplained. This sample holds about 190,000 clones; approximately 91% were observed only once. The ten largest clonotypes hold 1.5% to 2% of the sample. Input material: blood. The receptors originated from a man aged 25-40 years in good health.

The rearrangement links TRBV7-3 to TRBJ1-1; D is perhaps TRBD1 (5 bases). Deletions cut 5 bases from V and 5 bases from J, with 12 bases between. Germline CDR1 and CDR2: SGHTA and FQGTGA. CDR3 size: 13 residues. The CDR3 reads CASSASDTTEAFF. As DNA, the CDR3 is TGTGCCAGCAGCGCCTCGGACACTACTGAAGCTTTCTTT. Combining the CDR3 with reference TRBV7-3 and TRBJ1-1 gives the whole variable domain GAGVSQTPSNKVTEKGKYVELRCDPISGHTALYWYRQSLGQGPEFLIYFQGTGAADDSGLPNDRFFAVRPEGSVSTLKIQRTERGDSAVYLCASSASDTTEAFFGQGTRLTVV.

V usage is TRBV5-6 and J usage is TRBJ2-5; a weak D match, TRBD1 (6 bases). This CDR3 region has 17 residues. Trimming shortened V by 0 bases and J by 2 bases, and 17 bases separated the two germline ends. The germline gives CDR1 SGHDT, CDR2 YYEEEE. Here the CDR3 reads CASSLGWQGSIQETQYF. The CDR3 coding sequence is TGTGCCAGCAGCTTGGGTTGGCAGGGGTCTATTCAAGAGACCCAGTACTTC. Supplemented by reference TRBV5-6 and TRBJ2-5, the full variable domain reads DAGVTQSPTHLIKTRGQQVTLRCSPKSGHDTVSWYQQALGQGPQFIFQYYEEEERQRGNFPDRFSGHQFPNYSSELNVNALLLGDSALYLCASSLGWQGSIQETQYFGPGTRLLVL.

On this clone itself: Germline is not matched at one junction end, which may reflect a read error. V is TRBV7-8 and J is TRBJ2-7, with 11 bases fitting TRBD2. Germline CDR1 and CDR2: SGHVS and FQNEAQ. The CDR3 is 14 residues long. The CDR3, as DNA: TGTGCCAGCAGCGTAGCGGGGGGGTCCTACGAGCAGTACTTC. It encodes CASSVAGGSYEQYF.

The chain is built from TRBV30 and TRBJ1-2; TRBD1 aligns across 7 bases. V lost 8 bases, J lost 0 bases, and 6 bases stayed unmatched. The V gene's germline CDR1 is GTSNPN and CDR2 SVGIG (reference sequence). This CDR3 is built from 13 residues. The CDR3 bases are TGTGCCGGAAACAGGGGAACTAACTATGGCTACACCTTC. Encoded protein: CAGNRGTNYGYTF.

The V call is TRBV5-6, the J call TRBJ2-3; 14 bases are shared with TRBD2. The CDR3 spans 16 residues. Germline CDR1 SGHDT, CDR2 YYEEEE. The V segment lost 1 base and the J segment 6 bases; nucleotides outside the gene matches: 4. CDR3 in amino acids: CASSLRTSGGRDTQYF. The CDR3 DNA sequence: TGTGCCAGCAGCTTGAGGACTAGCGGGGGGCGGGATACGCAGTATTTT.

The chain joins TRBV2 to TRBJ1-2, with D perhaps matching TRBD1 (5 bases). The V end was cut by 8 bases, the J end by 2 bases, with 21 bases between. The germline CDR1 and CDR2 sequences are SNHLY and FYNNEI. The CDR3 length is 16 residues. As DNA, the CDR3 is TGTGCCAGCCTTTGGTCGACAGAGTCCCGGAACTATGGCTACACCTTC. It specifies CASLWSTESRNYGYTF.

The genes are TRBV7-9 and TRBJ1-2; possibly TRBD1 for D (5 bases). The CDR3 sequence is 16 residues long. Germline-derived CDR1 and CDR2 are SEHNR and FQNEAQ (reference sequence). Trimming took off 5 bases at V and 5 bases at J, with 21 bases between the two ends. Here the CDR3 reads CASSRGGENLLYGYTF. In DNA form, the CDR3 reads TGTGCCAGCAGCCGCGGAGGGGAAAATCTCTTGTATGGCTACACCTTC.

This clone was observed a handful of times. The V gene is TRBV29-1, the J gene TRBJ2-7, with 10 positions matching TRBD2. Germline V CDR1 and CDR2: SQVTM, ANQGSEA. This CDR3 contains 17 residues. Trimming removed 4 bases from V and 0 bases from J; junction bases left unmatched: 12. The CDR3 here is CSVVEGSGGSSSYEQYF. For the CDR3, the DNA is TGCAGCGTTGTGGAGGGTAGCGGGGGGTCTAGCTCCTACGAGCAGTACTTC.

This chain links TRBV19 with TRBJ1-5; TRBD1 matches at 7 bases. The ends lost 7 bases at V and 0 bases at J; junction bases unmatched: 12. The CDR3 has 17 residues. CDR1 is LNHDA, CDR2 SQIVND, per germline (reference sequence). CDR3 sequence reads: CASTMKGTEYSNQPQHF. CDR3 nucleotides: TGTGCCAGTACCATGAAGGGGACAGAGTATAGCAATCAGCCCCAGCATTTT.

V gene TRBV3-1 (or the pseudogene TRBV3-2) combines with J gene TRBJ1-2, with D possibly matching TRBD1 (5 bases). This CDR3 contains 14 residues. V was pared by 3 bases and J by 8 bases, with 16 bases between. CDR1 LGHDT and CDR2 YNNKEL come from the germline V gene (reference sequence). In nucleotides, the CDR3 is TGTGCCAGCAGCCAGCTGACTCAGGGTTCAGGCTACACCTTC. This encodes CASSQLTQGSGYTF.

This clone has more than one count but fewer than ten. The gene calls are TRBV2 and TRBJ1-4; D uncertain. V lost 4 bases and J lost 8, with 14 bases in between. The CDR3 extends over 14 amino acids. Per the germline V gene, CDR1 is SNHLY and CDR2 is FYNNEI. The CDR3, as DNA: TGTGCCAGCAGTGTTGACGCGGCGTGGGAAAAACTGTTTTTT. Protein sequence: CASSVDAAWEKLFF.

This clone was detected only a few times. V usage is TRBV6-1 and J usage is TRBJ1-6; TRBD1 matches at 7 bases. The germline CDR1 and CDR2 sequences are MNHNS and SASEGT. This CDR3 contains 16 residues. J lost 4 bases, V lost 5 bases, and 8 bases had no gene match. The CDR3 protein is CASSQVTGNYNSPLHF. The DNA of the CDR3 is TGTGCCAGCAGTCAAGTGACAGGGAATTATAATTCACCCCTCCACTTT.

This rearrangement joins TRBV6-5 to TRBJ2-1, with a weak D call TRBD2 (6 bases). Trimming removed 7 bases from V and 9 bases from J, with 16 bases in between. Germline CDR1 and CDR2: MNHEY and SVGAGI. The CDR3 is 13 amino acids. In DNA form, the CDR3 reads TGTGCCAGCAAACCCCCTCTGGGAGGTGAGCAGTTCTTC. It yields the protein CASKPPLGGEQFF.

The CDR3 is CASSGKGGDAWYF. CDR3 in DNA: TGTGCCAGCAGCGGAAAAGGCGGGGACGCATGGTACTTC. V gene TRBV5-6 combines with J gene TRBJ2-7; weak D call: TRBD2 (6 bases). V shed 4 bases and J shed 12 bases, with 20 bases lying between them. Germline V CDR1 and CDR2: SGHDT, YYEEEE. The CDR3 consists of 13 residues.

The chain employs TRBV2 and TRBJ2-4, with D uncertain. Between the trimmed V and J ends, which lost 5 bases and 0 bases, there was a span of 8 bases. The CDR3 has 14 amino acids. In germline, CDR1 is SNHLY, CDR2 FYNNEI. CDR3 sequence (DNA): TGTGCCAGCAGTCCCACATTAGCCAAAAACATTCAGTACTTC. Protein: CASSPTLAKNIQYF.

The chain employs TRBV2 and TRBJ1-6; no reliable D call. V was pared by 10 bases and J by 10 bases, with 14 bases between. In germline, CDR1 is SNHLY, CDR2 FYNNEI. The CDR3 spans 12 residues. The CDR3 DNA is TGTGCCAACAAGATGGGAGAATCACCCCTCCACTTT. The encoded protein is CANKMGESPLHF.

The chain has TRBV11-2 and TRBJ1-2; 9 bases are shared with TRBD1. This CDR3 is built from 17 residues. Germline assignment: CDR1 SGHAT and CDR2 FQNNGV. Germline trimming cut 4 bases from V and 8 bases from J; bases unmatched to any gene: 17. For the CDR3, the DNA is TGTGCCAGCAGCTCTCCCTGGGACAGGGTTCTCCCGGAGGGCTACACCTTC. This translates into CASSSPWDRVLPEGYTF.

This chain uses TRBV7-9 with TRBJ1-2; TRBD1 matches at 7 bases. Germline V gene sequence: CDR1 SEHNR, CDR2 FQNEAQ (reference sequence). The CDR3 runs 13 residues. After removal of 5 bases from V and 7 bases from J, the junction contained 7 bases not matched to a gene. The DNA of the CDR3 is TGTGCCAGCAGCGTCGACAGGGTAGCTGGCTACACCTTC. As protein: CASSVDRVAGYTF.

This chain uses TRBV28 with TRBJ2-7; the D gene is possibly TRBD1 (6 bases). Germline CDR1 and CDR2: MDHEN and SYDVKM. V was trimmed by 3 bases and J by 1 base, leaving 13 bases between them. This CDR3 is built from 15 residues. The CDR3 here is CASSFRGIGSYEQYF. In DNA form, the CDR3 reads TGTGCCAGCAGTTTCAGGGGAATCGGTTCCTACGAGCAGTACTTC.

CDR3 DNA sequence: TGTGCCATCAGTGAGCTTACCGATGAGCAGTTCTTC. Amino acid sequence: CAISELTDEQFF. This chain uses TRBV10-3 with TRBJ2-1, with D unresolved. The CDR3 is made up of 12 amino acids. Deletions cut 2 bases from V and 8 bases from J, with 7 bases between. Germline V gene sequence: CDR1 ENHRY, CDR2 SYGVKD.

The chain is built from TRBV6-6 and TRBJ2-1, with 11 nucleotides matching TRBD2. The germline gives CDR1 MNHNY, CDR2 SVGAGI (reference sequence). V lost 6 bases, J lost 7 bases, and 8 bases stayed unmatched. The CDR3 consists of 15 residues. The CDR3: CASRDIAGGLNEQFF. CDR3 bases: TGTGCCAGCAGAGATATAGCGGGGGGGCTTAATGAGCAGTTCTTC.

This clone was counted a single time. The chain links TRBV2 to TRBJ2-2; TRBD2 is a possible D gene (5 bases). Germline V gives CDR1 SNHLY, CDR2 FYNNEI. V was clipped by 0 bases and J by 4 bases, with 18 bases between them. The CDR3 contains 18 residues. The CDR3 is CASSEAFILAGVTGELFF. DNA of the CDR3: TGTGCCAGCAGTGAAGCGTTCATTCTAGCTGGCGTCACCGGGGAGCTGTTTTTT.

The chain combines TRBV2 with TRBJ2-7, with D possibly TRBD1 on 6 matching bases. The germline CDR1 and CDR2 sequences are SNHLY and FYNNEI. The CDR3 length is 12 residues. V shed 7 bases and J shed 6 bases, with 13 bases lying between them. CDR3 coding DNA: TGTGCCAGCAAAACAGGGATTAGCGAGCAGTACTTC. This sequence encodes CASKTGISEQYF.

This sequence joins TRBV6-5 and TRBJ1-2, with 8 bases identical to TRBD1. Germline V CDR1 and CDR2: MNHEY, SVGAGI. Trimming at V came to 6 bases and at J to 5 bases, leaving 11 bases not matched to a gene. CDR3 length: 15 amino acids. The DNA of the CDR3 is TGTGCCAGCAGGGGGCGCTCACAGGGGGAGTATGGCTACACCTTC. It encodes CASRGRSQGEYGYTF.

The chain joins TRBV10-3 to TRBJ2-7, with 11 bases identical to TRBD2. The V gene end was trimmed by 5 bases and the J gene end by 6 bases; junction bases not matched to a gene: 18. The CDR3 spans 18 residues. Germline V lookup: CDR1 ENHRY, CDR2 SYGVKD. CDR3 nucleotides: TGTGCCATCAGTTTCAGCTTGGCTAGCGGGGGGCTCGCGGGCGAGCAGTACTTC. Protein: CAISFSLASGGLAGEQYF.

The rearrangement links TRBV3-1 (or the pseudogene TRBV3-2) to TRBJ2-1; D unclear. Between the trimmed V and J ends, which lost 4 bases and 7 bases, there was a span of 17 bases. The CDR3 loop spans 15 amino acids. From germline, CDR1 is LGHDT and CDR2 YNNKEL (reference sequence). Here the CDR3 DNA reads TGTGCCAGCAGCCCCACGGTGGGGAAAAGGAATGAGCAGTTCTTC. Its translation is CASSPTVGKRNEQFF.